This is a list of T cell receptor beta chains from one sample in a study of cytomegalovirus exposure and HLA in healthy donors. The protocol was immunoSEQ multiplex PCR, while the TCRdb copy is restricted to in-frame clones and leaves out a portion. The data contain about 130,000 clones, roughly 83% of them singletons. Sequenced: PBMCs. Receptors originate from a girl aged 2-15 years in good health and CMV-seronegative. The CDR3 runs from the conserved cysteine through the conserved F or W. D genes are given only for firm matches. Clone size is stated in some rows and not others, as once, few, many or a class when expanded.

clone size,D gene,J gene,V gene,CDR3 DNA,CDR3 protein
few,NA,TRBJ1-2,TRBV9,TGTGCCAGCAGCGCAGGATCGTCCACGGGACTCATCTATGGCTACACCTTC,CASSAGSSTGLIYGYTF
NA,NA,TRBJ2-5,TRBV5-6,TGTGCCAGCAGCTCGCCGGGGGGCGCAGGGTGGCAAGAGACCCAGTACTTC,CASSSPGGAGWQETQYF
NA,NA,TRBJ2-5,TRBV14,TGTGCCAGCAGCCATGCCTTCGGGGTATGGGAGACCCAGTACTTC,CASSHAFGVWETQYF
NA,TRBD1,TRBJ2-7,TRBV9,TGTGCCAGCAGCCCGCAGGGGGTGTTTAACACCTACGAGCAGTACTTC,CASSPQGVFNTYEQYF
few,TRBD1,TRBJ2-7,TRBV5-1,TGCGCCAGCAGCAGGGACAGGGGCTACGAGCAGTACTTC,CASSRDRGYEQYF
NA,TRBD1,TRBJ2-1,TRBV27,TGTGCCAGCAGTTTCGGACAGGGTGGTGAGCAGTTCTTC,CASSFGQGGEQFF
NA,TRBD1,TRBJ1-2,TRBV5-1,TGCGCCAGCAGATTGGAGGCCATCGCGACAGGGCACTATGGCTACACCTTC,CASRLEAIATGHYGYTF
NA,TRBD2,TRBJ2-3,TRBV5-1,TGCGCCAGCAGCTTGGTTTGGCGGGGGAACACAGATACGCAGTATTTT,CASSLVWRGNTDTQYF
once,NA,TRBJ1-1,TRBV28,TGTGCCAGCAGTTTATTTCGGGGTAGCACTGAAGCTTTCTTT,CASSLFRGSTEAFF
NA,NA,TRBJ2-7,TRBV4-1,TGCGCCAGCAGCCAAGATTGGGGCAGGGGGGTGGACGAGCAGTACTTC,CASSQDWGRGVDEQYF
NA,NA,TRBJ2-2,TRBV28,TGTGCCAGCAGTTCCCCCGGGACCGGGGAGCTGTTTTTT,CASSSPGTGELFF
NA,NA,TRBJ1-1,TRBV7-6,TGTGCCAGCAGCGCCCAGGGTTGGTCTCACATGAACACTGAAGCTTTCTTT,CASSAQGWSHMNTEAFF
NA,TRBD1,TRBJ2-7,TRBV4-2,TGTGCCAGCAGCCAACGTCCCGGGACAGGGGAGCAGTACTTC,CASSQRPGTGEQYF
few,TRBD2,TRBJ2-7,TRBV5-8,TGTGCCAGCAGGCATTACACCGGGACTAGGGGTTACGAGCAGTACTTC,CASRHYTGTRGYEQYF
NA,NA,TRBJ2-5,TRBV30,TGTGCCTGGATGTACGGAGAAGAGACCCAGTACTTC,CAWMYGEETQYF
once,NA,TRBJ2-5,TRBV5-4,TGTGCCAGCAGCTTGGCCGGGCAGGGCCGGGAGCAGTACTTC,CASSLAGQGREQYF
NA,NA,TRBJ1-1,TRBV5-1,TGCGCCAGCAGCTTGGGGAGGGGAACTGAAGCTTTCTTT,CASSLGRGTEAFF
NA,NA,TRBJ2-7,TRBV9,TGTGCCAGCAGCCACCGGTTAGGGGGAGGGCCCGTCGAGCAGTACTTC,CASSHRLGGGPVEQYF
NA,NA,TRBJ2-1,TRBV7-3,TGTGCCAGCAGCGGGAGGGGACAGGAAAACTACAATGAGCAGTTCTTC,CASSGRGQENYNEQFF
NA,NA,TRBJ1-1,TRBV19,TGTGCCAGTAGTATCGAGAGAGGCAACACTGAAGCTTTCTTT,CASSIERGNTEAFF
NA,TRBD2,TRBJ2-3,TRBV11-2,TGTGCCAGCAGCTTAGATGGCGGGAGGCCGACAGATACGCAGTATTTT,CASSLDGGRPTDTQYF
NA,NA,TRBJ2-3,TRBV30,TGTGCCTGGAGCGAGGGGACTAGCACAGATACGCAGTATTTT,CAWSEGTSTDTQYF
NA,TRBD2,TRBJ2-1,TRBV10-1,TGCGCCAGCGAGGACAAAAGCCCCGGGACTAGCGGGGGCGCGCGGGACAATGAGCAGTTCTTC,CASEDKSPGTSGGARDNEQFF
NA,NA,TRBJ2-5,TRBV6-5,TGTGCCAGCAGTTACTCCGGGAAAGAGACCCAGTACTTC,CASSYSGKETQYF
few,TRBD2,TRBJ2-3,TRBV15,TGTGCCACCAGCAGAGATGGGCGCGCGGGAGGAATAGATACGCAGTATTTT,CATSRDGRAGGIDTQYF
NA,NA,TRBJ2-3,TRBV28,TGTGCTGCAGGGGAGAGGACAGATACGCAGTATTTT,CAAGERTDTQYF
NA,TRBD2,TRBJ2-3,TRBV7-2,TGTGCCAGCAGCCGAAGAGTAGCGGGGGGGTCACCATTCACAGATACGCAGTATTTT,CASSRRVAGGSPFTDTQYF
NA,NA,TRBJ2-1,TRBV27,TGTGCCAGCAGTCCAGGGGGGAGCTCCTACAATGAGCAGTTCTTC,CASSPGGSSYNEQFF
NA,NA,TRBJ1-5,TRBV27,TGTGCCACCAGTTTGGGCTATGATCAGCCCCAGCATTTT,CATSLGYDQPQHF
NA,NA,TRBJ2-5,TRBV7-3,TGTGCCAGCAGCTTGGGGCCCAGTTCCGAGACCCAGTACTTC,CASSLGPSSETQYF
NA,TRBD1,TRBJ2-7,TRBV30,TGTGCCTGGAGTGCAGGGGGCGTGGGCGAGCAGTACTTC,CAWSAGGVGEQYF
NA,NA,TRBJ2-6,TRBV18,TGTGCCAGCTCACCGCCCGGCGGGACTGGGGCCAACGTCCTGACTTTC,CASSPPGGTGANVLTF
NA,NA,TRBJ2-7,TRBV19,TGTGCCAGTAGTCCCGATGGGGGGCGCGGGAGAGCCTACGAGCAGTACTTC,CASSPDGGRGRAYEQYF
NA,TRBD1,TRBJ2-7,TRBV6-6,TGTGCCAGCAGATCCGGACAGGGGAGATCCTACGAGCAGTACTTC,CASRSGQGRSYEQYF
once,TRBD2,TRBJ2-7,TRBV7-2,TGTGCCAGCAGCCCCCGGGGGGGTCCAACCTACGAGCAGTACTTC,CASSPRGGPTYEQYF
NA,TRBD2,TRBJ2-2,TRBV7-9,TGTGCCAGCAGCTCGACTAGCCCCGGGGAGCTGTTTTTT,CASSSTSPGELFF
NA,TRBD1,TRBJ2-7,TRBV29-1,TGCAGCGTTGTTCCACAGGGGATTTCCTACGAGCAGTACTTC,CSVVPQGISYEQYF
NA,TRBD2,TRBJ2-1,TRBV4-1,TGCGCCAGCAGCCAGGAAGATTTGGCTAGCGGGAGGTTCCATGAGCAGTTCTTC,CASSQEDLASGRFHEQFF
NA,NA,TRBJ2-2,TRBV5-5,TGTGCCAGCAGCTGGACAGTGTCAGGGGCCACCGGGGAGCTGTTTTTT,CASSWTVSGATGELFF
NA,TRBD1,TRBJ1-3,TRBV25-1,TGTGCCAGCAGCCCTGGGACAGGCTCTGGAAACACCATATATTTT,CASSPGTGSGNTIYF
few,TRBD1,TRBJ2-3,TRBV2,TGTGCCAGCATCCTCCGGGACAGGGGATCAGATACGCAGTATTTT,CASILRDRGSDTQYF
NA,NA,TRBJ1-1,TRBV30,TGTGCCTGGACTGGGCTCGGGACACAAACGAGGAACACTGAAGCTTTCTTT,CAWTGLGTQTRNTEAFF
few,NA,TRBJ1-1,TRBV30,TGTGCCTGGAGTGCCCAGGGAAACACTGAAGCTTTCTTT,CAWSAQGNTEAFF
NA,TRBD2,TRBJ2-5,TRBV6-1,TGTGCCAGCACAGGCGGGGGGGCCCAGGAGACCCAGTACTTC,CASTGGGAQETQYF
NA,TRBD2,TRBJ2-1,TRBV7-2,TGTGCCAGCCGTATTGCGGTACTAGCGGGAGGTGAGCAGTTCTTC,CASRIAVLAGGEQFF
NA,NA,TRBJ2-1,TRBV4-1,TGCGCCAGCAGCCAAGATCCCCCTCTAGGGGTCTCCTACAATGAGCAGTTCTTC,CASSQDPPLGVSYNEQFF
NA,NA,TRBJ1-3,TRBV27,TGTGCCAGCAGTCTTCGACAGAAATCTGGAAACACCATATATTTT,CASSLRQKSGNTIYF
NA,TRBD2,TRBJ2-1,TRBV15,TGTGCCACCAGGCCAATTACTAGCGGGAGGACCTACAATGAGCAGTTCTTC,CATRPITSGRTYNEQFF
NA,TRBD1,TRBJ1-1,TRBV18,TGTGCCAGCTCACCTCTAGGACAGGGATTGAACACTGAAGCTTTCTTT,CASSPLGQGLNTEAFF
NA,TRBD2,TRBJ2-1,TRBV28,TGTGCCAGCGCTAGCGGGGTCTACAATGAGCAGTTCTTC,CASASGVYNEQFF
NA,TRBD1,TRBJ1-2,TRBV6-5,TGTGCCAGCAGTCAACAAGGACAGGGTGGAGGCTACACCTTC,CASSQQGQGGGYTF